The 26 T cell receptor beta chains in this list originate from one sample, sequenced in a study of cytomegalovirus exposure and HLA in healthy donors. The PCR contained 60 Vbeta and 13 Jbeta primers. Measured with immunoSEQ multiplex PCR; TCRdb has only the in-frame clones, and not every one. The sample data list 50,000 to 70,000 clones. The sequencing input was PBMCs. These receptors were collected from a woman younger than 30 in good health and CMV-seronegative.

The rearrangement uses TRBV6-6 and TRBJ2-4; D may be TRBD2 (6 bases). V was cut by 7 bases and J by 0 bases, with 16 bases left in between. Looked up from germline, CDR1 is MNHNY and CDR2 is SVGAGI (reference sequence). CDR3 length equals 16 residues. CDR3 DNA: TGTGCCAGCAAACCGGAGGGGCCCCTAGCCAAAAACATTCAGTACTTC. This encodes CASKPEGPLAKNIQYF.

The chain combines TRBV19 with TRBJ1-1; tentatively, D is TRBD1 (6 bases). CDR1 and CDR2 (germline): LNHDA, SQIVND (reference sequence). V dropped 3 bases and J dropped 8 bases, with 10 bases sitting between them. The CDR3 consists of 12 residues. CDR3 in DNA: TGTGCCAGTAGTATGGGGGCACCCGAAGCTTTCTTT. It translates to CASSMGAPEAFF.

For the CDR3, the DNA is TGTGCCAGCAGCTCGGAGGGGTATGCCAATGAGCAGTTCTTC. Its translation is CASSSEGYANEQFF. This chain uses TRBV11-1 with TRBJ2-1, with a possible D match to TRBD2 (6 bases). This CDR3 contains 14 residues. Germline V gene lookup returns CDR1 SGHAT and CDR2 FQDESV (reference sequence). With 4 bases removed from V and 6 bases from J, the gap between germline ends came to 13 bases.

V gene TRBV6-4 combines with J gene TRBJ2-3; no clear D gene. The V gene lost 5 bases and the J gene lost 0 bases, with 9 bases spanning the gap. The CDR3 sequence is 14 residues long. Germline loops: CDR1 MRHNA, CDR2 SNTAGT. CDR3 DNA sequence: TGTGCCAGCAGTTATGACACTAGCACAGATACGCAGTATTTT. It encodes CASSYDTSTDTQYF.

This chain connects TRBV19 to TRBJ2-1; TRBD2 matches 8 bases. This CDR3 has 16 residues. V lost 4 bases, J lost 6 bases, and 11 bases stayed unmatched. CDR1 LNHDA and CDR2 SQIVND come from the germline V gene (reference sequence). The CDR3 protein is CASSTLPGAGVNEQFF. The CDR3 bases are TGTGCCAGTAGTACCTTACCGGGAGCGGGGGTCAATGAGCAGTTCTTC.

The J gene is TRBJ1-1, the V gene TRBV30; D unresolved. The length of the CDR3 is 13 residues. Trimming shortened V by 2 bases and J by 2 bases, and 9 bases separated the two germline ends. The germline V gene has CDR1 GTSNPN and CDR2 SVGIG (reference sequence). The CDR3 loop is CAWSRTANTEAFF. In DNA, the CDR3 is TGTGCCTGGAGTAGAACAGCTAACACTGAAGCTTTCTTT.

This rearrangement joins TRBV11-3 to TRBJ1-1; the match to TRBD1 covers 8 bases. The CDR3 is made up of 16 amino acids. After removal of 5 bases from V and 0 bases from J, the junction contained 8 bases not matched to a gene. Germline loops: CDR1 SGHNT, CDR2 YENEEA. The CDR3 DNA reads as TGTGCCAGCAGCCGAATCAGGGGGCGCTTGAACACTGAAGCTTTCTTT. Protein sequence: CASSRIRGRLNTEAFF.

The V gene is TRBV5-1, the J gene TRBJ1-1, with TRBD1 identical over 7 bases. Trimming cost V 5 bases and J 2 bases; bases outside gene matches: 9. Germline values: CDR1 SGHRS, CDR2 YFSETQ. The CDR3 extends over 15 amino acids. CDR3 sequence: CASRGTADSNTEAFF. CDR3 in DNA: TGCGCCAGCAGGGGGACAGCCGATTCCAACACTGAAGCTTTCTTT.

The V call is TRBV30, the J call TRBJ2-1, with TRBD2 as a possible D gene (6 bases). Germline CDR1 and CDR2: GTSNPN and SVGIG (reference sequence). V shed 0 bases and J shed 4 bases, with 16 bases lying between them. There are 16 residues in the CDR3. The chain's CDR3 is CAWSVTSRGSYNEQFF. The CDR3, as DNA: TGTGCCTGGAGTGTAACTAGCAGAGGGTCATACAATGAGCAGTTCTTC.

This chain connects TRBV10-3 to TRBJ2-1; the D gene is possibly TRBD2 (6 bases). The CDR3 runs to 16 residues. Trimming took 0 bases from V and 4 from J, leaving 13 bases between them. The germline V gene has CDR1 ENHRY and CDR2 SYGVKD. CDR3 loop: CAISESVAGLYNEQFF. The CDR3, as DNA: TGTGCCATCAGTGAGTCAGTCGCGGGATTATACAATGAGCAGTTCTTC.

The chain joins TRBV6-1 to TRBJ2-5; TRBD2 agrees at 10 bases. The CDR3 is made up of 17 amino acids. Germline lookup yields CDR1 MNHNS and CDR2 SASEGT. The V gene end was trimmed by 1 base and the J gene end by 5 bases; junction bases not matched to a gene: 10. The CDR3 protein is CASSEGLAGVSGETQYF. The CDR3 DNA sequence: TGTGCCAGCAGTGAAGGGCTAGCGGGGGTTTCAGGGGAGACCCAGTACTTC.

Details on this clone: Sequence at one end of the junction differs from germline and may be a read error. The CDR3 DNA reads TGTGCCAGCAGCCACCGCGGACAGGGAGACAAGGAGCAGTTCTTC. Protein sequence: CASSHRGQGDKEQFF. The chain is built from TRBV7-6 and TRBJ2-1; the match to TRBD1 covers 8 bases. Germline lookup yields CDR1 SGHVS and CDR2 FNYEAQ. There are 15 residues in the CDR3. Variable domain in full (rest from reference TRBV7-6 and TRBJ2-1): GAGVSQSPRYKVTKRGQDVALRCDPISGHVSLYWYRQALGQGPEFLTYFNYEAQQDKSGLPNDRFSAERPEGSISTLTIQRTEQRDSAMYRCASSHRGQGDKEQFFGPGTRLTVL.

A note on this clone: One end of the junction does not line up with germline, which may come from a read error. The chain uses TRBV30 and TRBJ2-1; D might be TRBD1 (5 bases). This CDR3 has 13 residues. Germline values: CDR1 GTSNPN, CDR2 SVGIG (reference sequence). Written as DNA, the CDR3 is TGTGCCTCCACGTGGGGCTCCGACAATGAGCAGTTCTTC. This translates into CASTWGSDNEQFF.

V gene TRBV7-3 combines with J gene TRBJ2-3; possibly TRBD1 for D (5 bases). Germline assignment: CDR1 SGHTA and CDR2 FQGTGA. V dropped 4 bases and J dropped 1 base, with 15 bases sitting between them. The CDR3 runs to 16 residues. This CDR3 reads CASSYQLVGRTDTQYF. DNA for the CDR3: TGTGCCAGCAGCTACCAGCTAGTGGGGCGCACAGATACGCAGTATTTT. The variable domain in full, completed from reference TRBV7-3 and TRBJ2-3, reads GAGVSQTPSNKVTEKGKYVELRCDPISGHTALYWYRQSLGQGPEFLIYFQGTGAADDSGLPNDRFFAVRPEGSVSTLKIQRTERGDSAVYLCASSYQLVGRTDTQYFGPGTRLTVL.

This sequence joins TRBV6-5 and TRBJ2-3; D perhaps matches TRBD2 (6 bases). Germline V gene data show CDR1 as MNHEY and CDR2 as SVGAGI. V lost 5 bases and J lost 2, with 14 bases in between. The CDR3 sequence is 15 residues long. The CDR3 is CASSRDSSYTDTQYF. As DNA, the CDR3 is TGTGCCAGCAGTCGGGACTCCTCCTACACAGATACGCAGTATTTT.

The V and J genes are TRBV5-1 and TRBJ1-3; 8 bases map to TRBD1. The J segment lost 4 bases and the V segment lost 5 bases, leaving 8 bases of the junction unmatched. The CDR3 has 15 residues. CDR1 is SGHRS, CDR2 YFSETQ, per germline. The CDR3 reads CASSMQGAGGNTIYF. CDR3 sequence (DNA): TGCGCCAGCAGTATGCAGGGGGCTGGAGGAAACACCATATATTTT.

V usage is TRBV6-5 and J usage is TRBJ2-1; a weak D match, TRBD2 (6 bases). Germline V gene data show CDR1 as MNHEY and CDR2 as SVGAGI. The CDR3 has 13 residues. Trimming took 5 bases from V and 10 from J, leaving 15 bases between them. The CDR3 DNA sequence: TGTGCCAGCAGTGCCTCCACTAGCAGCGAGCAGTTCTTC. Encoded protein: CASSASTSSEQFF.

The chain has TRBV6-5 and TRBJ1-1; D uncertain. Germline CDR1 reads MNHEY; CDR2 reads SVGAGI. The germline V and J ends were trimmed by 2 bases and 3 bases, with 10 bases remaining between them. The CDR3 covers 14 residues. In nucleotides, the CDR3 is TGTGCCAGCAGTTACCGGGATCTGGACACTGAAGCTTTCTTT. Protein sequence: CASSYRDLDTEAFF.

The chain joins TRBV30 to TRBJ2-1, with 12 positions matching TRBD2. The CDR3 is made up of 15 amino acids. The germline CDR1 and CDR2 sequences are GTSNPN and SVGIG (reference sequence). V trimming: 0 bases; J trimming: 7 bases; junction bases outside the gene matches: 4. The CDR3 is CAWSVRLAGVNEQFF. The DNA for the CDR3 is TGTGCCTGGAGTGTACGACTAGCGGGAGTAAATGAGCAGTTCTTC.

The V and J genes are TRBV6-1 and TRBJ1-1; 8 nucleotides align to TRBD1. CDR1 and CDR2 from the germline V gene are MNHNS and SASEGT. This CDR3 is built from 14 residues. Trimming cost V 8 bases and J 2 bases; bases outside gene matches: 7. The CDR3 nucleotides read TGTGCCAGCGTCCGGGACAGGTTAAACACTGAAGCTTTCTTT. Translated, it gives CASVRDRLNTEAFF.

The chain is built from TRBV7-9 and TRBJ1-1; D unresolved. Trimming cost V 3 bases and J 6 bases, with 14 bases left between them. Germline V gives CDR1 SEHNR, CDR2 FQNEAQ (reference sequence). The CDR3 runs 14 residues. The CDR3 region is CASSFLSYGAEAFF. CDR3 bases: TGTGCCAGCAGCTTCTTGTCTTACGGGGCTGAAGCTTTCTTT.

Worth noting for this clone: One junction end disagrees with the germline gene, perhaps due to a read error. This chain links TRBV14 with TRBJ2-1; D call uncertain. The CDR3 is 11 amino acids. Per the germline V gene, CDR1 is SGHDN and CDR2 is FVKESK. Here the CDR3 DNA reads TGTGCCAGAAGCCTAGTAACTGAGCAGTTCTTC. Its protein product is CARSLVTEQFF.

The rearrangement uses TRBV29-1 and TRBJ1-5, with 12 nucleotides matching TRBD1. This CDR3 region has 15 residues. The V segment lost 6 bases and the J segment 2 bases; nucleotides outside the gene matches: 5. The germline V gene has CDR1 SQVTM and CDR2 ANQGSEA. CDR3 loop: CSVGQGAAGNQPQHF. CDR3 in DNA: TGCAGCGTGGGACAGGGGGCCGCTGGCAATCAGCCCCAGCATTTT.

The rearrangement uses TRBV5-1 and TRBJ1-1, with D tentatively TRBD1 (5 bases). V gave up 4 bases and J gave up 4 bases, with 14 bases separating them. Germline CDR1 and CDR2: SGHRS and YFSETQ. This CDR3 is 14 amino acids long. CDR3 protein: CASSEGHGGTEAFF. In DNA form, the CDR3 reads TGCGCCAGCAGCGAAGGACACGGGGGCACTGAAGCTTTCTTT.

V is TRBV6-1 and J is TRBJ1-5, with 8 bases lining up with TRBD1. The CDR3 consists of 15 residues. V lost 5 bases, J lost 5 bases, and 8 bases stayed unmatched. CDR1 is MNHNS and CDR2 is SASEGT in the germline V gene. The CDR3 coding sequence is TGTGCCAGCAGTAAACAGGGGGTCCGAGATCAGCCCCAGCATTTT. Encoded protein: CASSKQGVRDQPQHF.

The V call is TRBV27, the J call TRBJ2-7; 7 nucleotides line up with TRBD2. This CDR3 contains 13 residues. With V trimmed by 8 bases and J by 2 bases, 6 bases remained unmatched. Germline CDR1 reads MNHEY; CDR2 reads SMNVEV (reference sequence). The CDR3 DNA follows: TGTGCCAGCCGTCCTGGGGGGGCCTACGAGCAGTACTTC. Protein product: CASRPGGAYEQYF.